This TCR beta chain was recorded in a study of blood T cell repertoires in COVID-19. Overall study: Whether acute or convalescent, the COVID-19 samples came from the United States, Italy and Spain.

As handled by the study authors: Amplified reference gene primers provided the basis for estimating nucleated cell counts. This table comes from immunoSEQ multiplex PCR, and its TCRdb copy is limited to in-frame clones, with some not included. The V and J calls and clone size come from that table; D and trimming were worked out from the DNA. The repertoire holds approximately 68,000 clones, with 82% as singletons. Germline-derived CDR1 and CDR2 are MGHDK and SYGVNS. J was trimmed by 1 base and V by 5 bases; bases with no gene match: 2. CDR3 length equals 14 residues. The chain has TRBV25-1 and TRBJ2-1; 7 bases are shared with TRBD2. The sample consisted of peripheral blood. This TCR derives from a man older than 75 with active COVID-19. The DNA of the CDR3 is TGTGCCAGCAGTCGCGGGGGTTCCTACAATGAGCAGTTCTTC. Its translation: CASSRGGSYNEQFF.